This TCR beta chain stems from a study of long-term antiretroviral therapy in people with HIV. With survey level as its setting, the immunoSEQ assay was v3.0. Here immunoSEQ multiplex PCR was the method, and the copy in TCRdb shows in-frame clones only, minus some. The table shows some 25,000 clones, with roughly 88% occurring only once. The germline CDR1 and CDR2 sequences are MNHEY and SMNVEV (reference sequence). The V gene end was trimmed by 5 bases and the J gene end by 4 bases; junction bases not matched to a gene: 7. The CDR3 covers 15 residues. The sequenced sample was unsorted PBMCs, obtained 4.3 years after starting antiretroviral therapy. This clonotype was obtained from a young man with HIV. The chain carries TRBV27 and TRBJ2-1; TRBD2 matches 8 bases. The CDR3 loop reads CASSVAGGRYNEQFF. The CDR3 coding sequence is TGTGCCAGCAGTGTAGCCGGCGGGAGGTACAATGAGCAGTTCTTC.